This T cell receptor (beta chain) was captured in a study of blood T cell repertoires in COVID-19. Study-wide background: Material from acute and convalescent COVID-19 was sourced from the United States, Italy and Spain.

Clinical history as reported by participants underpinned cohort assignment. Unmatched junction bases numbered 0, after V lost 2 bases and J lost 0 bases. The CDR3 sequence is 15 residues long. Germline CDR1 and CDR2: SGHRS and YFSETQ. The repertoire was sequenced with immunoSEQ multiplex PCR; TCRdb's copy has only in-frame clones and lacks some. The sample consists of 200,000 to 300,000 clones, around 88% of them appearing once. The rearrangement links TRBV5-1 to TRBJ2-1; 9 bases align to TRBD2. Sequenced sample: PBMCs or T cells enriched from blood (not recorded which). This TCR was sampled from a middle-aged man who had recovered from COVID-19. Written as DNA, the CDR3 is TGCGCCAGCAGCTTTAGCGGGGGCTCCTACAATGAGCAGTTCTTC. Translation gives CASSFSGGSYNEQFF.